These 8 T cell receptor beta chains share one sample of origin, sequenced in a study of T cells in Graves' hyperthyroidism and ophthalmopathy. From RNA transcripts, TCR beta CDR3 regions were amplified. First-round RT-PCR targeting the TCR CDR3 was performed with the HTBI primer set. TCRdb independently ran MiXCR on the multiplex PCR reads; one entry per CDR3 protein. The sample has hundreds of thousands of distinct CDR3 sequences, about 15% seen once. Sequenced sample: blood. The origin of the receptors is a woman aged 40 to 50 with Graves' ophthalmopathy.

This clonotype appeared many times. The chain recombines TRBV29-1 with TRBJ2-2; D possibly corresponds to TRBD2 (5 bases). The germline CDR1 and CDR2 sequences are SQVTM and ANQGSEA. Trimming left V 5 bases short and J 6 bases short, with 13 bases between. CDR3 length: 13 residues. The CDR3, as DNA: TGCAGCGTTCTTCTAGCTAGTGCCGGGGAGCTGTTTTTT. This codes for CSVLLASAGELFF.

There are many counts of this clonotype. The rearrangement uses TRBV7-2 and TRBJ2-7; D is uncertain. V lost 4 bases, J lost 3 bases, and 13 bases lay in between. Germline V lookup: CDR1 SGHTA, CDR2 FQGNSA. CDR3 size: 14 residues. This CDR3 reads CASSSPLLFYEQYF. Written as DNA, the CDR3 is TGTGCCAGCAGCTCCCCCCTATTATTCTACGAGCAGTACTTC.

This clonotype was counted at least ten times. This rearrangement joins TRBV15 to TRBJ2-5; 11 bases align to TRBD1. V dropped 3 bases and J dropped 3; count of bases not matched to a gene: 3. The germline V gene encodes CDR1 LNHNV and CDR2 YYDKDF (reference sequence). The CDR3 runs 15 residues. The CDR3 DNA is TGTGCCACCAGCAGGGACAGGGGGCTGGAAGAGACCCAGTACTTC. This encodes CATSRDRGLEETQYF.

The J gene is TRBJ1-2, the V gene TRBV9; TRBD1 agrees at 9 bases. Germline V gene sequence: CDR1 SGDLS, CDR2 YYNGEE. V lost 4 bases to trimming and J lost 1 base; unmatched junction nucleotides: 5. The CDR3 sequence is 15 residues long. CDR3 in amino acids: CASSPRQGVNYGYTF. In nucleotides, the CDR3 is TGTGCCAGCAGCCCCCGACAGGGGGTTAACTATGGCTACACCTTC.

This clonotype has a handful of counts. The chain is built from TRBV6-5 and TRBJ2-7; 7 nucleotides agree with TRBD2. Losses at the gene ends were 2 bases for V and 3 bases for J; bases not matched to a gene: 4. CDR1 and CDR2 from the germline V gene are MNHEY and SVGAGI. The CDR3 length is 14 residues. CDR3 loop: CASSYGRAGYEQYF. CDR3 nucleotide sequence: TGTGCCAGCAGTTACGGGAGGGCCGGCTACGAGCAGTACTTC.

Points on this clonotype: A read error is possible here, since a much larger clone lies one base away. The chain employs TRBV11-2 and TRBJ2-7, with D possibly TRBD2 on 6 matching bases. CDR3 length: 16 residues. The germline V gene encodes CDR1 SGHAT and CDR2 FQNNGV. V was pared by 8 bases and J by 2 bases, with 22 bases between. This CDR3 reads CASGFSGVVLPYEQYF. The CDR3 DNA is TGTGCCAGCGGTTTCTCGGGGGTAGTCCTTCCCTACGAGCAGTACTTC.

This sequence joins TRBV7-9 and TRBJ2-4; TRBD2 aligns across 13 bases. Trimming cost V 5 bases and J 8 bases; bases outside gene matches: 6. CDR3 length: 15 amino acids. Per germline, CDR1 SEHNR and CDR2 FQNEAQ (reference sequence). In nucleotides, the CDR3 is TGTGCCAGCAGCACCGGACTAGCGGGAGTGGACATTCAGTACTTC. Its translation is CASSTGLAGVDIQYF.

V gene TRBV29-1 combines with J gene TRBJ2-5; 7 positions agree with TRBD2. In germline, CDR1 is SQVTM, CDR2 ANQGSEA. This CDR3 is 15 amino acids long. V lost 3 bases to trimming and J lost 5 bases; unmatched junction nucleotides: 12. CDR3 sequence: CSVDKGGSRRETQYF. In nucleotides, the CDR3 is TGCAGCGTTGATAAGGGCGGGAGTCGTAGGGAGACCCAGTACTTC.